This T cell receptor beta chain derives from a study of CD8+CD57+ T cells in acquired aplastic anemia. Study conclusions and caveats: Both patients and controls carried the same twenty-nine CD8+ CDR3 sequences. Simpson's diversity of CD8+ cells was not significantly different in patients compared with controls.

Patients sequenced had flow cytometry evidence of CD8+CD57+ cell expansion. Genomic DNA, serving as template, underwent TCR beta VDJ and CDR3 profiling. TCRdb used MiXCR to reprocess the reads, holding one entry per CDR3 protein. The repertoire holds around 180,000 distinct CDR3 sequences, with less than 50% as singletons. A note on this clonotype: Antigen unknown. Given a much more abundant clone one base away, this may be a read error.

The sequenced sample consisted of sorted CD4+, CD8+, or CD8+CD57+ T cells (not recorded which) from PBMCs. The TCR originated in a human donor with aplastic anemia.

The CDR3: CVSSPTGRDSKSPLHF. The DNA for the CDR3 is TGCGTCAGCAGCCCCACGGGCCGGGACAGTAAATCACCCCTCCACTTT. V gene TRBV5-1 combines with J gene TRBJ1-6; 7 nucleotides align to TRBD1. The germline gives CDR1 SGHRS, CDR2 YFSETQ. This CDR3 is built from 16 residues.